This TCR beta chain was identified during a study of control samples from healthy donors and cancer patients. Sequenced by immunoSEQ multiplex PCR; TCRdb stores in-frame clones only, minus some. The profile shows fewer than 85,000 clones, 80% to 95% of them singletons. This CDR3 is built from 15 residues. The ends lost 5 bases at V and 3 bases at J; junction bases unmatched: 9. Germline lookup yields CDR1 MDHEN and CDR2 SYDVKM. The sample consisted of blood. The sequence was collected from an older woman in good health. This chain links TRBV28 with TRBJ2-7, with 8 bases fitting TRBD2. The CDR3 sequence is CASSPVAGGRYEQYF. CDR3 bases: TGTGCCAGCAGTCCCGTGGCGGGAGGCCGCTACGAGCAGTACTTC. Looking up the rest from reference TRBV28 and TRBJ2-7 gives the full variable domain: DVKVTQSSRYLVKRTGEKVFLECVQDMDHENMFWYRQDPGLGLRLIYFSYDVKMKEKGDIPEGYSVSREKKERFSLILESASTNQTSMYLCASSPVAGGRYEQYFGPGTRLTVT.